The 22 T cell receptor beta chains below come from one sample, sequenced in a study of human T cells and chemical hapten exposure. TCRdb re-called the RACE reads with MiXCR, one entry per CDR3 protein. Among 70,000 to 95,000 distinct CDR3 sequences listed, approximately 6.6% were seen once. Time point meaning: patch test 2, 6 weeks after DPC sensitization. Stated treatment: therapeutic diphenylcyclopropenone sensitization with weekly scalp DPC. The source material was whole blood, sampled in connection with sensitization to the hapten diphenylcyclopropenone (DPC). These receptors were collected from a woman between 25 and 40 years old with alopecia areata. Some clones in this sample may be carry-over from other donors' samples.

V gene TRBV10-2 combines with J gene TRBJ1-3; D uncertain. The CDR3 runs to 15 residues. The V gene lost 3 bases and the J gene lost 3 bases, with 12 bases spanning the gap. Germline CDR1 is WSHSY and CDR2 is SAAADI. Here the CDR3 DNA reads TGCGCCAGCAGTGACGAAACGGGAGATGGAAACACCATATATTTT. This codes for CASSDETGDGNTIYF.

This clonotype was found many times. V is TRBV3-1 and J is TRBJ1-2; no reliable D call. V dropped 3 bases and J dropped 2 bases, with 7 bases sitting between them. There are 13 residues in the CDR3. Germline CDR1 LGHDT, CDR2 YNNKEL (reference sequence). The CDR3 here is CASSQHSNYGYTF. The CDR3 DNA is TGTGCCAGCAGCCAGCACTCCAACTATGGCTACACCTTC.

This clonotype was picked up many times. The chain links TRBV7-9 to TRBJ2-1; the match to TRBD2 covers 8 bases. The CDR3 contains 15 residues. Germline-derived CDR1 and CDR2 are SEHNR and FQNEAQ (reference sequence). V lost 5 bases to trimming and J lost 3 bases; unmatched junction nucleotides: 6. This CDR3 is CASSLSGGHYNEQFF. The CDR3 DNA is TGTGCCAGCAGCCTAAGCGGGGGCCACTACAATGAGCAGTTCTTC.

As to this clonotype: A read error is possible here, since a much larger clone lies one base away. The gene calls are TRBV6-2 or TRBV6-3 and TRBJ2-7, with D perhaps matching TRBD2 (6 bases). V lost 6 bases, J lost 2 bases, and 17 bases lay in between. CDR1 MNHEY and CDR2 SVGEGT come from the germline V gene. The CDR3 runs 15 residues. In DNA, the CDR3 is TGTGCCAGCAGGATGGTCCGGGACTCGCCCTACGAGCAGTACTTC. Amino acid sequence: CASRMVRDSPYEQYF.

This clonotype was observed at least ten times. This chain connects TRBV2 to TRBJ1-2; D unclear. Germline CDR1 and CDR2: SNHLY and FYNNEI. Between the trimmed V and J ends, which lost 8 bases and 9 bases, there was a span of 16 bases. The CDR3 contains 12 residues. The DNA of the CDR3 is TGTGCCAGCTCAGGAGGAGGGTTGAGCTACACCTTC. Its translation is CASSGGGLSYTF.

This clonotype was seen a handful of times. CDR3 coding DNA: TGTGCCAGCAGTTTGGGTCCAGTGGAGAACTATGGCTACACCTTC. Translated: CASSLGPVENYGYTF. The chain couples TRBV6-5 to TRBJ1-2; no clear D gene. Trimming took off 4 bases at V and 2 bases at J, with 14 bases between the two ends. Germline CDR1 reads MNHEY; CDR2 reads SVGAGI. This CDR3 region has 15 residues.

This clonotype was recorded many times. CDR3 nucleotides: TGTGCCAGCAGCTTAGTAGGAGGGTCGGAAAACATTCAGTACTTC. Protein product: CASSLVGGSENIQYF. The genes are TRBV7-8 and TRBJ2-4; the D gene is possibly TRBD2 (6 bases). The germline V gene has CDR1 SGHVS and CDR2 FQNEAQ. V was trimmed by 1 base and J by 5 bases, leaving 12 bases between them. This CDR3 comprises 15 residues.

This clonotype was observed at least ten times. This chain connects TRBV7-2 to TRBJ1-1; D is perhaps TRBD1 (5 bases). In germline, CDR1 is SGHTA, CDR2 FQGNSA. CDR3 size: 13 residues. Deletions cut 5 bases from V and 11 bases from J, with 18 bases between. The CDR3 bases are TGTGCCAGCAGCAGAATGGGAGGGGCCCAGGCTTTCTTT. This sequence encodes CASSRMGGAQAFF.

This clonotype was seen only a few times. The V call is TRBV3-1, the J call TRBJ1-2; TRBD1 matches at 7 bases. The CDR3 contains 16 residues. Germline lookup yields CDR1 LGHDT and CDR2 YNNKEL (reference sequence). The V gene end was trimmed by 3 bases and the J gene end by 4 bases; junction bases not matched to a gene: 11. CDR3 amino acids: CASSQGQFPSIYGYTF. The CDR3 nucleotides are TGTGCCAGCAGCCAGGGACAGTTTCCCTCCATCTATGGCTACACCTTC.

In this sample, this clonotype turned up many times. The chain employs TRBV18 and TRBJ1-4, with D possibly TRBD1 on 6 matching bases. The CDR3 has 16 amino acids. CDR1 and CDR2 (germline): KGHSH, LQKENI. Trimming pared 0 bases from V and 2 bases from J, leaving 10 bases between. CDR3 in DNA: TGTGCCAGCTCACCACCGGACAGTCCTACTAATGAAAAACTGTTTTTT. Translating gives CASSPPDSPTNEKLFF.

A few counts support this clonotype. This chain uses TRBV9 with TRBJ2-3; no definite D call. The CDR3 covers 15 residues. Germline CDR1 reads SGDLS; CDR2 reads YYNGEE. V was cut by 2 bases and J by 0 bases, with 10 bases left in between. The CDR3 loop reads CASSVSYPSTDTQYF. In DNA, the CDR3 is TGTGCCAGCAGCGTGTCGTATCCTAGCACAGATACGCAGTATTTT.

The CDR3 DNA reads as TGTGCCAGCAGTTACTCGATCGGTACTGAAGCTTTCTTT. Protein sequence: CASSYSIGTEAFF. This chain connects TRBV6-5 to TRBJ1-1; no clear D gene. From germline, CDR1 is MNHEY and CDR2 SVGAGI. The CDR3 contains 13 residues. Trimming took off 0 bases at V and 5 bases at J, with 7 bases between the two ends.

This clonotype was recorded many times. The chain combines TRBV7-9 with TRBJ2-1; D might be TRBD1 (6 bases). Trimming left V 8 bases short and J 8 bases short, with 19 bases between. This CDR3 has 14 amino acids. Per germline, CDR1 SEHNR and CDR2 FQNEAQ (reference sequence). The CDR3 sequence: CASGPRDTVDEQFF. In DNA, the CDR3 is TGTGCCAGCGGTCCCCGGGACACCGTAGATGAGCAGTTCTTC.

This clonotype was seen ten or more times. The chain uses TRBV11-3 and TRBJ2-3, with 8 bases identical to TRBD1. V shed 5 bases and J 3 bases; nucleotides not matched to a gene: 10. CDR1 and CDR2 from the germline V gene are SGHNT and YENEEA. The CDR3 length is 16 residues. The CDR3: CASSPRTGFGTDTQYF. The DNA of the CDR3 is TGTGCCAGCAGCCCCAGGACAGGGTTTGGAACAGATACGCAGTATTTT.

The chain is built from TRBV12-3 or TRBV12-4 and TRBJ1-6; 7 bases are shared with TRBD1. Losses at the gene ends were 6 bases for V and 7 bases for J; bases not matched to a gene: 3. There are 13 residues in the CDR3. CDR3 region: CASRWDSNSPLHF. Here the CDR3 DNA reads TGTGCCAGCAGATGGGACAGCAATTCACCCCTCCACTTT.

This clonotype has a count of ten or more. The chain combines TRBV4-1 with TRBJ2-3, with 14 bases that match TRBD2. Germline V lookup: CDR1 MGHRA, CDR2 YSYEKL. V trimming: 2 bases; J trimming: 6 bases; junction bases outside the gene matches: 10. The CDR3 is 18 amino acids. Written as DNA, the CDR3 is TGCGCCAGCAGCCAATACCAAGGGACTAGCGGGGGTACGGATACGCAGTATTTT. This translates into CASSQYQGTSGGTDTQYF.

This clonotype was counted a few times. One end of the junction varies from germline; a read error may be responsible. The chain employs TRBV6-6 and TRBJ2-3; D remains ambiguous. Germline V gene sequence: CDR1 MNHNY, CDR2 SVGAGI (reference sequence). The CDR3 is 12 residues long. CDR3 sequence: CASSYLKTSTVF. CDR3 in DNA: TGTGCCAGCAGTTATCTAAAGACCTCCACCGTATTT.

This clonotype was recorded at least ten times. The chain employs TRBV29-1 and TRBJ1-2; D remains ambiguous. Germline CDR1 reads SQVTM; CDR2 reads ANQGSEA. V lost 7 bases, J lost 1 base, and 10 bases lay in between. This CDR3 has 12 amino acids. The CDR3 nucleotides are TGCAGCGCGGCGGGGTTTAACTATGGCTACACCTTC. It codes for CSAAGFNYGYTF.

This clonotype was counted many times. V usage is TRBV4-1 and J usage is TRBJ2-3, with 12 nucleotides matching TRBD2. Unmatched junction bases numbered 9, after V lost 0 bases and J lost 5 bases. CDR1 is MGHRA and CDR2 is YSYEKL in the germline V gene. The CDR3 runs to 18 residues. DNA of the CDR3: TGCGCCAGCAGCCAAGAGGGGACTAGCGGGTTCGAGGGAGATACGCAGTATTTT. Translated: CASSQEGTSGFEGDTQYF.

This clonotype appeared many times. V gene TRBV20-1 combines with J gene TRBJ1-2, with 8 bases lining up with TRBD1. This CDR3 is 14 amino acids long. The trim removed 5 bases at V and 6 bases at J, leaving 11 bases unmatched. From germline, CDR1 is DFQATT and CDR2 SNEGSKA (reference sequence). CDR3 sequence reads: CSAAPDRGDHGYTF. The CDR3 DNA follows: TGCAGTGCTGCCCCTGACAGGGGAGACCATGGCTACACCTTC.

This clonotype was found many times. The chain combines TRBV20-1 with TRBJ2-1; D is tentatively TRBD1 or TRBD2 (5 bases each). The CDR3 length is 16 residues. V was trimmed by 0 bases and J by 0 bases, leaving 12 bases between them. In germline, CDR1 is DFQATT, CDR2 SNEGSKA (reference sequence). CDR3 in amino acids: CSARDRSGASYNEQFF. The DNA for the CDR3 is TGCAGTGCTAGAGATCGTTCCGGGGCCTCCTACAATGAGCAGTTCTTC.

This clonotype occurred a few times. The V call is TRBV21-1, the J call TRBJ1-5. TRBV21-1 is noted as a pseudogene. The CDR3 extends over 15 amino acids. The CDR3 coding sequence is TGTGCCAGCAGCAAAGAGTGCAGGCACAATCAGCCCCAGCATTTT. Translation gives CASSKECRHNQPQHF.